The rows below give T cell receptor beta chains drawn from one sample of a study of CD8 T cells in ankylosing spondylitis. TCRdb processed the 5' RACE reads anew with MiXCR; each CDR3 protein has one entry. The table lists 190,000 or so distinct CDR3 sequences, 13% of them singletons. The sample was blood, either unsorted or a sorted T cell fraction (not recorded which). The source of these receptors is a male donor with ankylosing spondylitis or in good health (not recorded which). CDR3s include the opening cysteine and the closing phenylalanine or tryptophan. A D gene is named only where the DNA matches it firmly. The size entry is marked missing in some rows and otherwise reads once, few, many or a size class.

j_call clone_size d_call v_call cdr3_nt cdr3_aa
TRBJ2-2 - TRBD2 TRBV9 TGTGCCAGCAGCGGGACTAGCGGGAGGCCCCGCCCCGGGGAGCTGTTTTTT CASSGTSGRPRPGELFF
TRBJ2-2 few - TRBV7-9 TGTGCCAGCAGTGGGGTACAGAGCGGGCCTCCTCCCGGGGAGCTGTTTTTT CASSGVQSGPPPGELFF
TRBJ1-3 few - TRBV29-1 TGCAGCGTCGCCCGGAGTGGGTTCTCTGGAAACACCATATATTTT CSVARSGFSGNTIYF
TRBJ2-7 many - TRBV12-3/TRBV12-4 TGTGCCAGCAGTTCGGTATCCAGGAGGGAGCAGTACTTC CASSSVSRREQYF
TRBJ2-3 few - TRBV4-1 TGCGCCAGCAGCCAAGACGGCGCGCGCACAGATACGCAGTATTTT CASSQDGARTDTQYF
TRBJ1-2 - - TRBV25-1 TGTGCCAGCAGTGGCCCCTCTCGGGGGAACTATGGCTACACCTTC CASSGPSRGNYGYTF
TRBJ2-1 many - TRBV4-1 TGCGCCAGCAGCCAAGGGGACCAGGGCGATTTATACAATGAGCAGTTCTTC CASSQGDQGDLYNEQFF
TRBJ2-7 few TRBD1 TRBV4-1 TGCGCCAGCAGCCAAGATCCACAGGGGAGCTCCTACGAGCAGTACTTC CASSQDPQGSSYEQYF
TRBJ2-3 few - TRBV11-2 TGTGCCAGCAGCTTGGGTACCGGGACACCACACACAGATACGCAGTATTTT CASSLGTGTPHTDTQYF
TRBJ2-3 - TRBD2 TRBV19 TGTGCCAGTAGTTCGGGACTAGCGGAGGCCACAGATACGCAGTATTTT CASSSGLAEATDTQYF
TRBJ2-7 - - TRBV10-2 TGCGCCAGCAGTAAACAGGCCGTCTCCTACGAGCAGTACTTC CASSKQAVSYEQYF
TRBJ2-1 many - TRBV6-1 TGTGCCAGCAGTGAAGTCGAACTAGCCGGCCCCAATGAGCAGTTCTTC CASSEVELAGPNEQFF
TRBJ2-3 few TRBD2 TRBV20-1 TGCAGTGCCCCCAGAGGGCTAGCGGATAGCACAGATACGCAGTATTTT CSAPRGLADSTDTQYF
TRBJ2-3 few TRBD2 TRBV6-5 TGTGCCAGCAGTTATAGCGGGGGGCGCACAGATACGCAGTATTTT CASSYSGGRTDTQYF
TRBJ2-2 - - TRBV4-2 TGTGCCAGCAGCCAAGATCCCCCGGGGGGCGGTTACACCGGGGAGCTGTTTTTT CASSQDPPGGGYTGELFF
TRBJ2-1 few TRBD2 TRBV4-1 TGCGCCAGCAGCCACGAGGGACTAGCGGACTACAATGAGCAGTTCTTC CASSHEGLADYNEQFF
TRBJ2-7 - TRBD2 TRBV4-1 TGCGCCAGCAGCCCCCGAACGGGACTAGACTCCTACGAGCAGTACTTC CASSPRTGLDSYEQYF
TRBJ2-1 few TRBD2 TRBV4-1 TGCGCCAGCAGCCAAGACGCCCCTCCGGGTGTGGGAGGGCCCACCGCCTACAATGAGCAGTTCTTC CASSQDAPPGVGGPTAYNEQFF
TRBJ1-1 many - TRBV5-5 TGTGCCAGCAGCTTGGGTACAGACAACACTGAAGCTTTCTTT CASSLGTDNTEAFF
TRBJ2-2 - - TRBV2 - CASMGSNTGELFFF
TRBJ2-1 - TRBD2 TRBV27 TGTGCCAGCAGTTTAGTACTAGCGGTCGGAAATGAGCAGTTCTTC CASSLVLAVGNEQFF
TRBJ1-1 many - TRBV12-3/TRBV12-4 TGTGCCAGCAGTTTAAACAGGGCCGGCACTGAAGCTTTCTTT CASSLNRAGTEAFF
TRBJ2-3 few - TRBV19 TGTGCCAGTAGTATCGGCACCCAGATGGGCACAGATACGCAGTATTTT CASSIGTQMGTDTQYF
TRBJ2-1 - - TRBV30 TGTGCCTGGGGGGTCGTTAGTCCCTCTGATGAGCAGTTCTTC CAWGVVSPSDEQFF
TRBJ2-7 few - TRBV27 TGTGCCGCACAGGGAGGAGGCGAGCAGTACTTC CAAQGGGEQYF
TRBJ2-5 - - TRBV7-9 TGTGCCAGCAGCTCCCGAGGAGGGGGCATACAAGAGACCCAGTACTTC CASSSRGGGIQETQYF
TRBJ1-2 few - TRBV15 TGTGCCACCAGCAGTGTTCAGGACCTAGAAGCTAACTATGGCTACACCTTC CATSSVQDLEANYGYTF
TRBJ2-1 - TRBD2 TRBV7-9 TGTGCCAGCAGCATGACTAGCGGGGCCTACAATGAGCAGTTCTTC CASSMTSGAYNEQFF